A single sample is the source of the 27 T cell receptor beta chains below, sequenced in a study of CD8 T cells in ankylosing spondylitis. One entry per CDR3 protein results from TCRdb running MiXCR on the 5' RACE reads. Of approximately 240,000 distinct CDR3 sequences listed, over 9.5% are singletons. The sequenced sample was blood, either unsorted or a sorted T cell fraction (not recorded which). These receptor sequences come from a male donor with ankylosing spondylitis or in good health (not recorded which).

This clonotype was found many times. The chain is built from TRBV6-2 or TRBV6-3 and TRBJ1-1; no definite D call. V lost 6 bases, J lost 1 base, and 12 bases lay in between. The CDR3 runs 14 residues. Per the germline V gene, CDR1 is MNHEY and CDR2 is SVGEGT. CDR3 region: CASSPLQKNTEAFF. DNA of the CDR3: TGTGCCAGCAGCCCCTTACAGAAGAACACTGAAGCTTTCTTT.

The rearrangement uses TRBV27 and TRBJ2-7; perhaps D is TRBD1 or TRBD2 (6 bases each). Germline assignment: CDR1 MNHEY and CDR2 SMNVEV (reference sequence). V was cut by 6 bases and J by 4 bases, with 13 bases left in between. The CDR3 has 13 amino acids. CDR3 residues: CASRRRDTYEQYF. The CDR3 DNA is TGTGCCAGCAGAAGGAGGGACACTTACGAGCAGTACTTC.

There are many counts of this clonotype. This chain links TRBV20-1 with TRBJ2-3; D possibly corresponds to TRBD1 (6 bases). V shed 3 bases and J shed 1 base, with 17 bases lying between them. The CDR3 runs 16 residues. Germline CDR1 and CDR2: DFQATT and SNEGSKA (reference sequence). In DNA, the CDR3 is TGCAGTGCTAGTGACCCAGGGACATGGGGCACAGATACGCAGTATTTT. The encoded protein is CSASDPGTWGTDTQYF.

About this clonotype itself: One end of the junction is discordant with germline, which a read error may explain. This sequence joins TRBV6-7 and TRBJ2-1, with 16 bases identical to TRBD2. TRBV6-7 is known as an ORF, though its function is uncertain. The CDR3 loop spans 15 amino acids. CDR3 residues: CASRGLAGGYTEQFF. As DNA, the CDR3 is TGTGCCAGCCGGGGACTAGCGGGAGGGTACACTGAGCAGTTCTTC.

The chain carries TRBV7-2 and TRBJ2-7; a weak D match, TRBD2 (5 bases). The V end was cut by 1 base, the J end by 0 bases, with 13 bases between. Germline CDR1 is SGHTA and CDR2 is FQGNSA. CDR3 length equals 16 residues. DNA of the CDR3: TGTGCCAGCAGCTTAGTTTCAGCGGAGAGCTCCTACGAGCAGTACTTC. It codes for CASSLVSAESSYEQYF.

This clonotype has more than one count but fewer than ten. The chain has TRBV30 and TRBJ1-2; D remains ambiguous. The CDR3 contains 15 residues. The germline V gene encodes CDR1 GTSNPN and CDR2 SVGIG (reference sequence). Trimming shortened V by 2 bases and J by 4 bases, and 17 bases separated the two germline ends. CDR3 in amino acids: CAWSPLFGSAYGYTF. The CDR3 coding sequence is TGTGCCTGGAGTCCCCTGTTCGGGTCGGCCTATGGCTACACCTTC.

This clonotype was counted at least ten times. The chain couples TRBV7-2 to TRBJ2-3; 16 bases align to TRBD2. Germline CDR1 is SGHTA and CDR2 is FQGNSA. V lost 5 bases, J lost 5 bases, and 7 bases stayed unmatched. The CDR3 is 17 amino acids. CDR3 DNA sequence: TGTGCCAGCAGCCTCGGGACTAGCGGGGGGGCCATAGATACGCAGTATTTT. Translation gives CASSLGTSGGAIDTQYF.

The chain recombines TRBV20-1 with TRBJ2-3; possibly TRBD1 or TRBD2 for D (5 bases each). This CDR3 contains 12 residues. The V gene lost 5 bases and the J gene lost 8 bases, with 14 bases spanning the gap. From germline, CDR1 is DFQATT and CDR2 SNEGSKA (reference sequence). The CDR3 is CSAWSMGTTQYF. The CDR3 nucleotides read TGCAGTGCTTGGTCAATGGGGACTACGCAGTATTTT.

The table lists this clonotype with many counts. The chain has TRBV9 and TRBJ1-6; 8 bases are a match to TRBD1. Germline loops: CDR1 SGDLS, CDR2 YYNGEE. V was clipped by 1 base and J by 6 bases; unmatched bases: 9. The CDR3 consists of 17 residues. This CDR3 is CASSVSGTGGFNSPLHF. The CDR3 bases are TGTGCCAGCAGCGTATCCGGGACAGGAGGCTTTAATTCACCCCTCCACTTT.

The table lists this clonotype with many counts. This chain's CDR3 is CASSGTDRFLTGELFF. The CDR3 DNA reads as TGTGCCAGCAGTGGGACCGACAGGTTTCTCACCGGGGAGCTGTTTTTT. The chain links TRBV6-2 or TRBV6-3 to TRBJ2-2; D may be TRBD1 (6 bases). The CDR3 spans 16 residues. Germline lookup yields CDR1 MNHEY and CDR2 SVGEGT. V was trimmed by 5 bases and J by 4 bases, leaving 17 bases between them.

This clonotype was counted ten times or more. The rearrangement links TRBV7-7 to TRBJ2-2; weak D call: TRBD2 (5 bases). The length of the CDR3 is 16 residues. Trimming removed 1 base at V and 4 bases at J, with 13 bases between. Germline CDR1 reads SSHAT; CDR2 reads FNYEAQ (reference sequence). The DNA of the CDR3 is TGTGCCAGCAGCTTAGTACCCCCCGGAGGCACCGGGGAGCTGTTTTTT. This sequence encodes CASSLVPPGGTGELFF.

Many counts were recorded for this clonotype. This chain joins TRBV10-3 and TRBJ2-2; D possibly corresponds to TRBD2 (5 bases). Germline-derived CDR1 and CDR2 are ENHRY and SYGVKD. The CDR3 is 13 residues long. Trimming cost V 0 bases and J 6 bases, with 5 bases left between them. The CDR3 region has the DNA TGTGCCATCAGTGAGTCCGGGGCCGGGGAGCTGTTTTTT. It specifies CAISESGAGELFF.

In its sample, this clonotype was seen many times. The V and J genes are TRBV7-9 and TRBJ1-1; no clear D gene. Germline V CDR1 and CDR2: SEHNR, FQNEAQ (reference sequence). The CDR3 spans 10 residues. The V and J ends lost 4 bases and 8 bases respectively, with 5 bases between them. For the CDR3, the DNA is TGTGCCAGCAGCTACAAGGAAGCTTTCTTT. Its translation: CASSYKEAFF.

CDR3 bases: TGTGCCAGCAGCAGACTAGCCAGTGAGCAGTTCTTC. Its translation is CASSRLASEQFF. The chain carries TRBV12-3 or TRBV12-4 and TRBJ2-1; 7 bases align to TRBD2. The CDR3 is made up of 12 amino acids. The ends lost 6 bases at V and 9 bases at J; junction bases unmatched: 5.

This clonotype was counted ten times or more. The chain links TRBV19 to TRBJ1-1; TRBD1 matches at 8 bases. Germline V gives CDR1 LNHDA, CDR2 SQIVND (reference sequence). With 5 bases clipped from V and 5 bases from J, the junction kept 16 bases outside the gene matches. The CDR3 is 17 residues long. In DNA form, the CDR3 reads TGTGCCAGTAGTCCCCGGACAGGGTACCAGGAGAGAACTGAAGCTTTCTTT. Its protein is CASSPRTGYQERTEAFF.

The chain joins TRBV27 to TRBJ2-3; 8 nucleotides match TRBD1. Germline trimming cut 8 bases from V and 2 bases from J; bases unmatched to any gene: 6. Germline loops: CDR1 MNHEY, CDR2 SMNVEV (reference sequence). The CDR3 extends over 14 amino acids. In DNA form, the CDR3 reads TGTGCCAGCGGGTACAGGGGGTCCACAGATACGCAGTATTTT. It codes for CASGYRGSTDTQYF.

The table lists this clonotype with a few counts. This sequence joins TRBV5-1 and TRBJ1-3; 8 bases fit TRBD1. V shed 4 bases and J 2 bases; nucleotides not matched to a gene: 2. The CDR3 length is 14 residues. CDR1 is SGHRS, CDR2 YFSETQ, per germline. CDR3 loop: CASSTTGAGNTIYF. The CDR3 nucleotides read TGCGCCAGCAGCACGACAGGGGCTGGAAACACCATATATTTT.

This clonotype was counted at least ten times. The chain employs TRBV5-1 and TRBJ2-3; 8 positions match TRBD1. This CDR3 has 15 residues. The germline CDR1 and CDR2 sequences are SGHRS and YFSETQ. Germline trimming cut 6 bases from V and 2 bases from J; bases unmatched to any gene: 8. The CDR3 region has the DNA TGCGCCAGCAAATCCAAGGGACAGGTCACAGATACGCAGTATTTT. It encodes CASKSKGQVTDTQYF.

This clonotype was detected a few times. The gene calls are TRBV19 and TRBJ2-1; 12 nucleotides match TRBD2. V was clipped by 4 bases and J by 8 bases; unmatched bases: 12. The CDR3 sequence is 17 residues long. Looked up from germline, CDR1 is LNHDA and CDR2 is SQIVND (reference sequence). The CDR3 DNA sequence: TGTGCCAGTAGTACCACCCTGACTAGCGGGAGAGGGTATGAGCAGTTCTTC. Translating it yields CASSTTLTSGRGYEQFF.

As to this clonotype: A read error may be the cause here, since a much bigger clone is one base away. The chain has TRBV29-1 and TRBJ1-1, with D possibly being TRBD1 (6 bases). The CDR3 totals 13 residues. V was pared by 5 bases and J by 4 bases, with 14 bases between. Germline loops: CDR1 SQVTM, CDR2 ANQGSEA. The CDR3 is CSVHHQGRTEAFF. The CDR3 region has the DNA TGCAGCGTTCACCATCAGGGGCGCACTGAAGCTTTCTTT. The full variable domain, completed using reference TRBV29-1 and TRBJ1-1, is SAVISQKPSRDICQRGTSLTIQCQVDSQVTMMFWYRQQPGQSLTLIATANQGSEATYESGFVIDKFPISRPNLTFSTLTVSNMSPEDSSIYLCSVHHQGRTEAFFGQGTRLTVV.

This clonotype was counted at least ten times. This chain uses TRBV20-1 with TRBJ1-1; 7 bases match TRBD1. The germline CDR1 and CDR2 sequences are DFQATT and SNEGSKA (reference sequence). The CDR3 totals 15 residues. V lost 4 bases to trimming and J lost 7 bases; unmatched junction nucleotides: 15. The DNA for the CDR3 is TGCAGTGCTATCTACGGAGGGGGCTCTTTGGGTGAAGCTTTCTTT. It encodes CSAIYGGGSLGEAFF.

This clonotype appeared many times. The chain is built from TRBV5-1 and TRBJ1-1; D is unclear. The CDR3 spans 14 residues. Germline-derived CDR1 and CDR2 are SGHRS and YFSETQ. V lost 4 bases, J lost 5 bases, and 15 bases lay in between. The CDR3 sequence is CASSPGGVLTEAFF. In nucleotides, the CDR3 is TGCGCCAGCAGCCCGGGCGGGGTATTGACTGAAGCTTTCTTT. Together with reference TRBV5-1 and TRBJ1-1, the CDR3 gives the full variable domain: KAGVTQTPRYLIKTRGQQVTLSCSPISGHRSVSWYQQTPGQGLQFLFEYFSETQRNKGNFPGRFSGRQFSNSRSEMNVSTLELGDSALYLCASSPGGVLTEAFFGQGTRLTVV.

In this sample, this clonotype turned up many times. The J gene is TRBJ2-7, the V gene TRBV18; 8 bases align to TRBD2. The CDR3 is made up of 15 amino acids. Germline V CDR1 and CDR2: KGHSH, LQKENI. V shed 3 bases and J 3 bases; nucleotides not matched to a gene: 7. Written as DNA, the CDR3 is TGTGCCAGCTCACCTTTAGCGGGAATAGGCTACGAGCAGTACTTC. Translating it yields CASSPLAGIGYEQYF.

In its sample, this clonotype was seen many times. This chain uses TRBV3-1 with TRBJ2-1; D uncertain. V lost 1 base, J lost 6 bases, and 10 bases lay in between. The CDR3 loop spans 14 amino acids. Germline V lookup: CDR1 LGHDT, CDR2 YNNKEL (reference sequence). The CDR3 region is CASSQVPVLNEQFF. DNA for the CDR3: TGTGCCAGCAGCCAAGTTCCGGTGCTCAATGAGCAGTTCTTC.

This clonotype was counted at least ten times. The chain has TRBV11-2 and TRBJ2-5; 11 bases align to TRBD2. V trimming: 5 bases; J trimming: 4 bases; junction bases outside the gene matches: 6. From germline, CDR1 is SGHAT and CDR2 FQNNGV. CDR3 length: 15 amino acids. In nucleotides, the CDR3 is TGTGCCAGCAGCCGGAGTACTAGCGGGGGAGAGACCCAGTACTTC. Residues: CASSRSTSGGETQYF.

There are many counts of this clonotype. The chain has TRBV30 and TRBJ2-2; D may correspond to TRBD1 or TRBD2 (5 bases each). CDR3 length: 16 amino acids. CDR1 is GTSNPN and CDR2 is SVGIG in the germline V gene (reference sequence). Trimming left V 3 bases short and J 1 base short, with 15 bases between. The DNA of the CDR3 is TGTGCCTGGAGCGTGTCGAGGGGTTGGAACACCGGGGAGCTGTTTTTT. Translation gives CAWSVSRGWNTGELFF. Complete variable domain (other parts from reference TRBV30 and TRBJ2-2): SQTIHQWPATLVQPVGSPLSLECTVEGTSNPNLYWYRQAAGRGLQLLFYSVGIGQISSEVPQNLSASRPQDRQFILSSKKLLLSDSGFYLCAWSVSRGWNTGELFFGEGSRLTVL.

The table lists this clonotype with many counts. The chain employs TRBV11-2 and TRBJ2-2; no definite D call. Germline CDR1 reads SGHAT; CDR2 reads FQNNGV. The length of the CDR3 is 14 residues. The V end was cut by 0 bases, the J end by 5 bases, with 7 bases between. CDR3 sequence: CASSLEGLTGELFF. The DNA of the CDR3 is TGTGCCAGCAGCTTAGAGGGCCTAACCGGGGAGCTGTTTTTT.